The 5 T cell receptor beta chains presented below share a single source sample, sequenced in a study of OX40 agonist ivuxolimab in advanced cancers. Measured with immunoSEQ multiplex PCR; TCRdb has only the in-frame clones, and not every one. The data contain about 64,000 clones, about 87% of them singletons. Specimen: CD4+ or CD8+ T cells sorted from blood, collected in a trial of the OX40 agonist ivuxolimab. All receptors derive from an adult with an advanced solid tumor such as melanoma, head and neck, liver or kidney cancer.

The chain joins TRBV7-8 to TRBJ2-3, with 9 bases that match TRBD1. Germline V gene lookup returns CDR1 SGHVS and CDR2 FQNEAQ. CDR3 length: 16 residues. V was pared by 4 bases and J by 3 bases, with 8 bases of the junction left unmatched. The CDR3, as DNA: TGTGCCAGCAGCTGGCGAACAGGGGGCGGTACAGATACGCAGTATTTT. It encodes CASSWRTGGGTDTQYF.

This chain joins TRBV5-4 and TRBJ2-3, with unresolved D. The CDR3 loop spans 13 amino acids. Looked up from germline, CDR1 is SGHNT and CDR2 is YYREEE (reference sequence). Trimming removed 0 bases at V and 1 base at J, with 3 bases between. The CDR3 sequence is CASSLDRTDTQYF. The CDR3 DNA reads as TGTGCCAGCAGCTTGGACCGCACAGATACGCAGTATTTT. Filled out from reference TRBV5-4 and TRBJ2-3, the complete variable domain reads ETGVTQSPTHLIKTRGQQVTLRCSSQSGHNTVSWYQQALGQGPQFIFQYYREEENGRGNFPPRFSGLQFPNYSSELNVNALELDDSALYLCASSLDRTDTQYFGPGTRLTVL.

The genes are TRBV7-2 and TRBJ2-1, with 10 bases lining up with TRBD2. The CDR3 sequence is 17 residues long. Trimming cost V 1 base and J 13 bases; bases outside gene matches: 16. In germline, CDR1 is SGHTA, CDR2 FQGNSA. In nucleotides, the CDR3 is TGTGCCAGCAGCTTAGAAGCTATCGGTGTAGCGGGAGGACAACAGTTCTTC. Its protein is CASSLEAIGVAGGQQFF. The variable domain in full, with the rest retrieved from reference TRBV7-2 and TRBJ2-1, is GAGVSQSPSNKVTEKGKDVELRCDPISGHTALYWYRQSLGQGLEFLIYFQGNSAPDKSGLPSDRFSAERTGGSVSTLTIQRTQQEDSAVYLCASSLEAIGVAGGQQFFGPGTRLTVL.

This chain uses TRBV25-1 with TRBJ2-7, with a possible D match to TRBD1 (6 bases). The CDR3 contains 15 residues. CDR1 is MGHDK and CDR2 is SYGVNS in the germline V gene. Trimming pared 2 bases from V and 13 bases from J, leaving 24 bases between. This CDR3 is CASSERGSWASTLYF. CDR3 bases: TGTGCCAGCAGTGAAAGGGGGAGTTGGGCTTCTACGTTATACTTC.

The genes are TRBV19 and TRBJ2-1; 7 bases are shared with TRBD2. Germline trimming cut 9 bases from V and 6 bases from J; bases unmatched to any gene: 2. Germline lookup yields CDR1 LNHDA and CDR2 SQIVND (reference sequence). The CDR3 is 11 residues long. CDR3 protein: CASGRPNEQFF. The CDR3 bases are TGTGCCAGCGGGAGGCCCAATGAGCAGTTCTTC.